The T cell receptor beta chain described here comes from a study of PD-1 blockade in classical Hodgkin lymphoma. Study at large: A 3 mg/kg intravenous dose of nivolumab was received by patients every 2 weeks.

Study-level results: The study found complete responders had baseline diversity similar to newly diagnosed patients.

Each and every patient relapsed after autologous stem cell transplantation, and patients got differing brentuximab vedotin exposure. Complete response, partial response or progressive disease made up the best responses. The table came from immunoSEQ multiplex PCR; TCRdb's copy has only in-frame clones and leaves some out. This table has around 99,000 clones, roughly four fifths appearing once. Comments on this clone: Its target is not known.

The CDR3 contains 14 residues. The V gene's germline CDR1 is SGHNT and CDR2 YENEEA. Trimming cost V 8 bases and J 2 bases, with 14 bases left between them. The chain joins TRBV11-3 to TRBJ2-3; D ambiguous. This specimen was peripheral blood mononuclear cells (PBMCs), taken before the second cycle of nivolumab. The receptor's source is a human donor with classical Hodgkin lymphoma. For the CDR3, the DNA is TGTGCCAGCTCCGCCGGGCCCCCCACAGATACGCAGTATTTT. Translating it yields CASSAGPPTDTQYF. Complete variable domain (other parts from reference TRBV11-3 and TRBJ2-3): EAGVVQSPRYKIIEKKQPVAFWCNPISGHNTLYWYLQNLGQGPELLIRYENEEAVDDSQLPKDRFSAERLKGVDSTLKIQPAELGDSAVYLCASSAGPPTDTQYFGPGTRLTVL.